This is a list of T cell receptor beta chains from one sample in a study of cytomegalovirus exposure and HLA in healthy donors. Libraries were prepared by immunoSEQ multiplex PCR; TCRdb keeps only in-frame clonotypes and omits some of them. The repertoire consists of around 140,000 clones, with roughly 87% occurring once and the leading ten covering roughly 0.5%. The sequenced sample was PBMCs. These TCRs come from a woman aged 40 to 50 in good health and CMV-seronegative. CDR3s include the opening cysteine and the closing phenylalanine or tryptophan. D genes are given only for firm matches. Expanded clones are given a class, and other clones once, few, many or no size at all.

TRBJ1-1 | TRBV30 | once | TRBD1 | TGTGCCTGGAGTGTCCGGGACAGGGCTACGATGGCTTTCTTT | CAWSVRDRATMAFF
TRBJ1-2 | TRBV7-3 | NA | NA | TGTGCCAGCGGTCTGAGTAGTAACTATGGCTACACCTTC | CASGLSSNYGYTF
TRBJ1-3 | TRBV6-1 | NA | NA | TGTGCCAGCAGTGACACGGGGGGGGGAAACACCATATATTTT | CASSDTGGGNTIYF
TRBJ2-7 | TRBV7-9 | NA | TRBD2 | TGTTCCAGCAGCCCCGGGACTAGCGCCTACGAGCAGTACTTC | CSSSPGTSAYEQYF
TRBJ1-2 | TRBV11-2 | NA | NA | TGTGCCAGCAGGGCCGCGGAAACGGGCTACACCTTC | CASRAAETGYTF
TRBJ2-1 | TRBV7-2 | NA | NA | TGTGCCAGCAGCTTAGTCTGGGGGCAGGGTGAGCAGTTCTTC | CASSLVWGQGEQFF
TRBJ2-4 | TRBV5-1 | NA | TRBD1 | TGCGCCAGCAGCCATCCGGGACAGGAAAACATTCAGTACTTC | CASSHPGQENIQYF
TRBJ2-1 | TRBV7-6 | NA | TRBD1 | TGTGCCAGCAGCCCAGAGGGGACAGGCATCTACAATGAGCAGTTCTTC | CASSPEGTGIYNEQFF
TRBJ2-1 | TRBV5-1 | NA | TRBD2 | TGCGCCAGCAGCTTGGAATTCAGGGGACTAGCGGGAAATGAGCAGTTCTTC | CASSLEFRGLAGNEQFF
TRBJ1-5 | TRBV28 | NA | NA | TGTGCCAGCAGGGGGGCGGGCAATCAGCCCCAGCATTTT | CASRGAGNQPQHF